The clone carrying this T cell receptor beta chain was seen a single time. The germline gives CDR1 SGHRS, CDR2 YFSETQ. V was pared by 4 bases and J by 3 bases, with 14 bases between. CDR3 length equals 14 residues. The record originates from a study of glioma-infiltrating T cells after dendritic cell vaccination. Study-level background: Dendritic cell vaccine was injected intradermally three times, biweekly.

The PCR used 60 V beta and 13 J beta primers. The assay was immunoSEQ multiplex PCR, and TCRdb's table has in-frame clones only and misses some. The sample shows about 110,000 clones, around 91% of them seen only once. Time point in this sample: after dendritic cell vaccination, including at tumor progression/relapse. J is TRBJ2-7 and V is TRBV5-1; D might be TRBD1 (6 bases). This TCR was sampled from a human donor with glioblastoma. The sequencing used blood, collected after dendritic cell vaccination. Written as DNA, the CDR3 is TGCGCCAGCAGCGGACCACAGGGTTTCTACGAGCAGTACTTC. Amino acid sequence: CASSGPQGFYEQYF.